Listed below are T cell receptor beta chains from one sample, sequenced in a study of technical replicates of blood from several donors. Assay used: immunoSEQ multiplex PCR; TCRdb lists only in-frame clones, some missing. The sample lists 80,000 or so clones; 95% were seen once. The sequenced sample consisted of T cells isolated from PBMCs. The receptors come from a human donor in good health. CDR3s include the opening cysteine and the closing phenylalanine or tryptophan. D genes are given only for firm matches. Size is stated for part of the rows, as once, few or many counts, or as a class when the clone is expanded.

D: TRBD1; V: TRBV5-6; J: TRBJ1-5; size: -; DNA: TGTGCCAGCAGCTTGACAGGGGGCACCAATCAGCCCCAGCATTTT; CDR3: CASSLTGGTNQPQHF
D: -; V: TRBV28; J: TRBJ2-7; size: -; DNA: TGTGCCAGCAGCCGAAGCTACTACGAGCAGTACTTC; CDR3: CASSRSYYEQYF
D: -; V: TRBV5-4; J: TRBJ2-2; size: -; DNA: TGTGCCAGCAGCCTTACAACCACCGGGGAGCTGTTTTTT; CDR3: CASSLTTTGELFF
D: -; V: TRBV5-1; J: TRBJ2-1; size: -; DNA: TGCGCCAGCAGCTTAGGCTGGCGAAGGACTGAGGGCAATGAGCAGTTCTTC; CDR3: CASSLGWRRTEGNEQFF
D: -; V: TRBV11-2; J: TRBJ2-1; size: once; DNA: TGTGCCAGCAGCCCGGCGGCCTCGACTTACAATGAGCAGTTCTTC; CDR3: CASSPAASTYNEQFF
D: TRBD2; V: TRBV7-2; J: TRBJ2-7; size: -; DNA: TGTGCCAGCAGCTCGAATGGACTAGCGGGAGGAAATACCTACGAGCAGTACTTC; CDR3: CASSSNGLAGGNTYEQYF
D: TRBD1; V: TRBV6-1; J: TRBJ2-6; size: -; DNA: TGTGCCAGCAGTGAAGGTCAGGGGGCCGGGGCCAACGTCCTGACTTTC; CDR3: CASSEGQGAGANVLTF
D: TRBD1; V: TRBV4-1; J: TRBJ2-1; size: -; DNA: TGCGCCAGCAGCCAAGCCGGGGCGGGGACAGGGGATCGGGGAAATGAGCAGTTCTTC; CDR3: CASSQAGAGTGDRGNEQFF
D: TRBD1; V: TRBV4-3; J: TRBJ1-1; size: -; DNA: TGCGCCAGCAGCCAAGAAGATTGGACAGGGGGCGAGGACACTGAAGCTTTCTTT; CDR3: CASSQEDWTGGEDTEAFF
D: TRBD1; V: TRBV11-3; J: TRBJ1-1; size: -; DNA: TGTGCCAGCAGCTCCCGGACAGGGACGGAAAACACTGAAGCTTTCTTT; CDR3: CASSSRTGTENTEAFF
D: TRBD1; V: TRBV6-1; J: TRBJ2-2; size: -; DNA: TGTGCCAGCAGTGCCTTGGGACAGGGGGCCGGGGAGCTGTTTTTT; CDR3: CASSALGQGAGELFF
D: TRBD1; V: TRBV15; J: TRBJ1-5; size: -; DNA: TGTGCCACCAGCCAGACAGGGCTTCAGCCCCAGCATTTT; CDR3: CATSQTGLQPQHF
D: -; V: TRBV2; J: TRBJ1-5; size: -; DNA: TGTGCCAGCAGTGAAGGGACAGCGACCGGGAATCAGCCCCAGCATTTT; CDR3: CASSEGTATGNQPQHF
D: TRBD2; V: TRBV7-2; J: TRBJ2-1; size: -; DNA: TGTGCCAGCAGCTCCTTAGCGGGAGGGAGGTTCCATGAGCAGTTCTTC; CDR3: CASSSLAGGRFHEQFF
D: -; V: TRBV29-1; J: TRBJ1-1; size: -; DNA: TGCAGCGTCGCCGGAGGGCGGTTGGAAGCTTTCTTT; CDR3: CSVAGGRLEAFF
D: TRBD1; V: TRBV7-7; J: TRBJ2-7; size: -; DNA: TGTGCTAGCAGCGGAGGACAGGGGAACTCCTACGAGCAGTACTTC; CDR3: CASSGGQGNSYEQYF
D: TRBD1; V: TRBV2; J: TRBJ1-5; size: -; DNA: TGTGCCAGCAGTGTAGGGACAGGGGAGAATCAGCCCCAGCATTTT; CDR3: CASSVGTGENQPQHF
D: TRBD1; V: TRBV10-2; J: TRBJ2-3; size: -; DNA: TGCGCCAGCAGTGTTAGGGGGCGAAGCACAGATACGCAGTATTTT; CDR3: CASSVRGRSTDTQYF
D: -; V: TRBV29-1; J: TRBJ2-6; size: -; DNA: TGCAGCGTTGCCGGTAGCTCTGGGGCCAACGTCCTGACTTTC; CDR3: CSVAGSSGANVLTF
D: TRBD1; V: TRBV5-1; J: TRBJ2-1; size: -; DNA: TGCGCCAGCAGCACCCGGGACAGGGGGCCCAATGAGCAGTTCTTC; CDR3: CASSTRDRGPNEQFF
D: -; V: TRBV4-1; J: TRBJ2-7; size: -; DNA: TGCGCCAGCAGCCTCGGACAGCACTACGAGCAGTACTTC; CDR3: CASSLGQHYEQYF
D: -; V: TRBV5-6; J: TRBJ1-2; size: -; DNA: TGTGCCAGCAGCTTGGCTCAGGTAGAAAGCTATGGCTACACCTTC; CDR3: CASSLAQVESYGYTF
D: TRBD2; V: TRBV5-1; J: TRBJ2-1; size: -; DNA: TGCGCCAGCAGCTTGACGGGACTAGCGGGAGTGGAGCAGTTCTTC; CDR3: CASSLTGLAGVEQFF
D: -; V: TRBV7-2; J: TRBJ2-7; size: -; DNA: TGTGCCAGCAGCTTACGGCGGGCTTCCTACGAGCAGTACTTC; CDR3: CASSLRRASYEQYF
D: TRBD1; V: TRBV6-1; J: TRBJ2-1; size: -; DNA: TGTGCCAGCAGCTGGGACAGGTGGGTAAATGAGCAGTTCTTC; CDR3: CASSWDRWVNEQFF
D: -; V: TRBV23-1; J: TRBJ1-2; size: -; DNA: TGCGCCAGCAGCGCATTCAGAGGGCCTAACTTC; CDR3: CASSAFRGPNF
D: TRBD1; V: TRBV19; J: TRBJ1-5; size: -; DNA: TGTGCCAGTAGTACAGGACAGGGGAGCTATCAGCCCCAGCATTTT; CDR3: CASSTGQGSYQPQHF
D: TRBD2; V: TRBV5-6; J: TRBJ2-5; size: -; DNA: TGTGCCAGCAGCCGTTTTGGGAGACTAGCGGAAGAGACCCAGTACTTC; CDR3: CASSRFGRLAEETQYF
D: TRBD1; V: TRBV13; J: TRBJ2-7; size: -; DNA: TGTGCCAGCAGCTTAGGTGGGACAGGGGGCTACGAGCAGTACTTC; CDR3: CASSLGGTGGYEQYF
D: -; V: TRBV5-6; J: TRBJ1-1; size: -; DNA: TGTGCCAGCAGCCCTGTCGGGGGGGCTGAAGCTTTCTTT; CDR3: CASSPVGGAEAFF
D: TRBD1; V: TRBV6-1; J: TRBJ1-2; size: -; DNA: TGTGCCAGCAGTCCGGACAGGGTCTATGGCTACACCTTC; CDR3: CASSPDRVYGYTF
D: TRBD2; V: TRBV28; J: TRBJ2-7; size: -; DNA: TGTGCCAGCAGCCTAGCGGGAGGGCCCTCCTACGAGCAGTACTTC; CDR3: CASSLAGGPSYEQYF
D: TRBD2; V: TRBV30; J: TRBJ2-1; size: once; DNA: TGTGCCTGGAGTGTACTAGCGGGGAATGAGCAGTTCTTC; CDR3: CAWSVLAGNEQFF
D: TRBD2; V: TRBV7-8; J: TRBJ2-2; size: -; DNA: TGTGCCAGCAGCTTGCCAGGACTAGCGGATATCACCGGGGAGCTGTTTTTT; CDR3: CASSLPGLADITGELFF
D: TRBD2; V: TRBV7-9; J: TRBJ2-1; size: -; DNA: TGTGCCAGCAGCTTAGATTCCCTAGCGGGTCTCAATGAGCAGTTCTTC; CDR3: CASSLDSLAGLNEQFF
D: TRBD2; V: TRBV9; J: TRBJ2-7; size: -; DNA: TGTGCCAGCAGCGTAGGCGGGAGGGGATCCTACGAGCAGTACTTC; CDR3: CASSVGGRGSYEQYF
D: TRBD2; V: TRBV9; J: TRBJ2-7; size: -; DNA: TGTGCCAGCAGCTTAGGGACTAGGCCCGAGCAGTACTTC; CDR3: CASSLGTRPEQYF
D: -; V: TRBV4-2; J: TRBJ1-4; size: -; DNA: TGTGCCAGCAGCCAAGACAGGGGCGGTGAAAAACTGTTTTTT; CDR3: CASSQDRGGEKLFF
D: -; V: TRBV30; J: TRBJ2-7; size: -; DNA: TGTGCCTGGAGTGTATCTTCCTACGAGCAGTACTTC; CDR3: CAWSVSSYEQYF
D: TRBD1; V: TRBV29-1; J: TRBJ1-2; size: -; DNA: TGCAGCGTGAGAAATTGGGAAGGGACAGTTAGCTATGGCTACACCTTC; CDR3: CSVRNWEGTVSYGYTF
D: -; V: TRBV6-5; J: TRBJ2-2; size: -; DNA: TGTGCCAGCAGTAAGCTCCGGGACACCACCGGGGAGCTGTTTTTT; CDR3: CASSKLRDTTGELFF
D: -; V: TRBV19; J: TRBJ1-1; size: -; DNA: TGTGCCAGTAGCAATAGAGACTTTAAGCTCACTGAAGCTTTCTTT; CDR3: CASSNRDFKLTEAFF
D: -; V: TRBV4-2; J: TRBJ1-2; size: -; DNA: TGTGCCAGCAGCCTTTGGGGCGGCTACACCTTC; CDR3: CASSLWGGYTF
D: -; V: TRBV27; J: TRBJ2-7; size: -; DNA: TGTGCCAGCGCTGGTGGGCGCTACGAGCAGTACTTC; CDR3: CASAGGRYEQYF
D: TRBD1; V: TRBV28; J: TRBJ1-2; size: -; DNA: TGTGCCAGCAGCCCGAAACAGGGGATAAACTATGGCTACACCTTC; CDR3: CASSPKQGINYGYTF
D: -; V: TRBV4-2; J: TRBJ1-3; size: once; DNA: TGTGCCAGCAGCCAAATCGAGGGCTCCTCTGGAAACACCATATATTTT; CDR3: CASSQIEGSSGNTIYF
D: -; V: TRBV15; J: TRBJ1-2; size: -; DNA: TGTGCCACCAGCAGGGCAACAGATTCCGATGGCTACACCTTC; CDR3: CATSRATDSDGYTF
D: TRBD1; V: TRBV27; J: TRBJ1-4; size: once; DNA: TGTGCCAGCACCAACACCTGGGACAGAAGTAATGAAAAACTGTTTTTT; CDR3: CASTNTWDRSNEKLFF
D: TRBD1; V: TRBV30; J: TRBJ1-1; size: -; DNA: TGTGCCTGGACTAAAACAGGGGGCGTAGGTGAAGCTTTCTTT; CDR3: CAWTKTGGVGEAFF
D: TRBD1; V: TRBV4-3; J: TRBJ2-1; size: -; DNA: TGCGCCAGCAGCCAAGATTGGGACAGGTACAATGAGCAGTTCTTC; CDR3: CASSQDWDRYNEQFF
D: TRBD1; V: TRBV19; J: TRBJ1-2; size: -; DNA: TGTGCCAGTAGTATGGGACAGGGCTTGAACTATGGCTACACCTTC; CDR3: CASSMGQGLNYGYTF
D: TRBD2; V: TRBV5-6; J: TRBJ2-2; size: -; DNA: TGTGCCAGCAGCGGGACTAGCGGCACCGGGGAGCTGTTTTTT; CDR3: CASSGTSGTGELFF
D: -; V: TRBV9; J: TRBJ2-2; size: -; DNA: TGTGCCAGCAGCCCCAACAGGGTTTCGTACACCGGGGAGCTGTTTTTT; CDR3: CASSPNRVSYTGELFF
D: TRBD1; V: TRBV9; J: TRBJ1-1; size: -; DNA: TGTGCCAGCAGCCCCCAGGGACAGGTTTTAAACACTGAAGCTTTCTTT; CDR3: CASSPQGQVLNTEAFF
D: TRBD1; V: TRBV5-6; J: TRBJ1-5; size: -; DNA: TGTGCCAGCAGCTTAGGACAGGGGGCCATGGGCAATCAGCCCCAGCATTTT; CDR3: CASSLGQGAMGNQPQHF
D: -; V: TRBV2; J: TRBJ1-2; size: -; DNA: TGTGCCAGCATGGTCAGTGAGGGGGTCGTGGGCTACACCTTC; CDR3: CASMVSEGVVGYTF
D: -; V: TRBV6-5; J: TRBJ1-1; size: -; DNA: TGTGCCAGCAGTTACATTATAGCGGGAGCCACTGAAGCTTTCTTT; CDR3: CASSYIIAGATEAFF
D: -; V: TRBV29-1; J: TRBJ2-7; size: -; DNA: TGCAGCGTTGTAACGGCTAGCTCCTACGAGCAGTACTTC; CDR3: CSVVTASSYEQYF